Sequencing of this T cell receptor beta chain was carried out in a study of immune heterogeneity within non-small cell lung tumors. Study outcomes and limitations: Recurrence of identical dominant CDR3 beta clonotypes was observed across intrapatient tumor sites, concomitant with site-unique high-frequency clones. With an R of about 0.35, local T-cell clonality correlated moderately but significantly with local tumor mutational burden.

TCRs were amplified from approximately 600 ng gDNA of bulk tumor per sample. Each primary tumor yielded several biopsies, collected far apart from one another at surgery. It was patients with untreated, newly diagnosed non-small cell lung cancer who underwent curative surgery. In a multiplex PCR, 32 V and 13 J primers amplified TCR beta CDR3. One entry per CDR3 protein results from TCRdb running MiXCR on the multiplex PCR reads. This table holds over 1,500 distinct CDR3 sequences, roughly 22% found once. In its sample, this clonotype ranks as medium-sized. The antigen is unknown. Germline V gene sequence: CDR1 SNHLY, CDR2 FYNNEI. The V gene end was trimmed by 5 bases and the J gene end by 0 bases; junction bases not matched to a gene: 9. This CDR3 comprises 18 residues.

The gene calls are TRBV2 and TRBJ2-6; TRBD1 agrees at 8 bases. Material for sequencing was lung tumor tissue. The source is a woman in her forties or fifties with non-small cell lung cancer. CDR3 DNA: TGTGCCAGCAGTCGAGAGGGACAGGTTACCTCTGGGGCCAACGTCCTGACTTTC. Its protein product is CASSREGQVTSGANVLTF.